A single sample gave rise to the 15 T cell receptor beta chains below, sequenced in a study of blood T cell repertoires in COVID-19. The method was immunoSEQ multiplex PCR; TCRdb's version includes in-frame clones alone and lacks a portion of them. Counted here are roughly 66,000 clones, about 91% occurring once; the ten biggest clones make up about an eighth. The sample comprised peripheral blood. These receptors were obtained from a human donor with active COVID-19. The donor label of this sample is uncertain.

In DNA, the CDR3 is TGTGCCAGCAGTTACGGGACAGGGACCGACGAGCAGTACTTC. Its protein is CASSYGTGTDEQYF. The chain couples TRBV3-1 (or the pseudogene TRBV3-2) to TRBJ2-7; 9 nucleotides line up with TRBD1. The CDR3 extends over 14 amino acids. V lost 6 bases to trimming and J lost 5 bases; unmatched junction nucleotides: 8. Per the germline V gene, CDR1 is LGHDT and CDR2 is YNNKEL (reference sequence).

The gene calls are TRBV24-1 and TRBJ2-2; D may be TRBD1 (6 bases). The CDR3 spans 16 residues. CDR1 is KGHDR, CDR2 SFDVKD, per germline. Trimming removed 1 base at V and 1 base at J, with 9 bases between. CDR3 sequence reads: CATSDFRRGNTGELFF. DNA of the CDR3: TGTGCCACCAGTGATTTCCGCAGGGGGAACACCGGGGAGCTGTTTTTT.

CDR3 loop: CASSFERDDTEAFF. The CDR3 DNA reads TGTGCCAGCAGTTTCGAGAGGGATGACACTGAAGCTTTCTTT. The J gene is TRBJ1-1, the V gene TRBV2, with D unresolved. V lost 5 bases and J 3 bases, leaving 13 bases between the germline ends. Germline CDR1 is SNHLY and CDR2 is FYNNEI. CDR3 length: 14 residues.

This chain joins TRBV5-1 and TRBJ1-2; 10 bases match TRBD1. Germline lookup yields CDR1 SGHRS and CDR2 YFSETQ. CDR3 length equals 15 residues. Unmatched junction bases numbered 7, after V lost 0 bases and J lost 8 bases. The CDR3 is CASSLADRGRGGYTF. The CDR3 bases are TGCGCCAGCAGCTTGGCCGACAGGGGGCGCGGGGGCTACACCTTC.

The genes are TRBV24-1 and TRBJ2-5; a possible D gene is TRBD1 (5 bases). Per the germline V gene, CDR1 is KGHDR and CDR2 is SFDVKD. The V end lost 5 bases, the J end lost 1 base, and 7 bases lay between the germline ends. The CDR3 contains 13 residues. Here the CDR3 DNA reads TGTGCCACCAGTGTAGGGGCCCAAGAGACCCAGTACTTC. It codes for CATSVGAQETQYF.

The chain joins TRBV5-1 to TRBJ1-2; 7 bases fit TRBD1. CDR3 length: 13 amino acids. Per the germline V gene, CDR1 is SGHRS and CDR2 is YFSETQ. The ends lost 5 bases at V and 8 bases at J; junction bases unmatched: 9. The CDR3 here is CASRPDRMGGYTF. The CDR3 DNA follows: TGCGCCAGCAGACCGGACAGGATGGGCGGCTACACCTTC. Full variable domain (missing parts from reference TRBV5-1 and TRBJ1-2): KAGVTQTPRYLIKTRGQQVTLSCSPISGHRSVSWYQQTPGQGLQFLFEYFSETQRNKGNFPGRFSGRQFSNSRSEMNVSTLELGDSALYLCASRPDRMGGYTFGSGTRLTVV.

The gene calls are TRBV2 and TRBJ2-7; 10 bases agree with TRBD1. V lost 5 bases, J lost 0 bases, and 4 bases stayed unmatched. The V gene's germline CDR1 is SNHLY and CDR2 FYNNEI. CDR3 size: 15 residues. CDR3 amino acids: CASSTDRGFSYEQYF. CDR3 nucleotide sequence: TGTGCCAGCAGTACGGACAGGGGGTTCTCCTACGAGCAGTACTTC.

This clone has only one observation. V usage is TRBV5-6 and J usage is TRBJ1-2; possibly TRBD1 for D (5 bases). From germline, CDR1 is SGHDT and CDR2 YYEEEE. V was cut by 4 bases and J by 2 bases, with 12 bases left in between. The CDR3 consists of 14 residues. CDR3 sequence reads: CASSQNRINYGYTF. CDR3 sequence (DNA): TGTGCCAGCAGCCAGAACAGGATAAACTATGGCTACACCTTC.

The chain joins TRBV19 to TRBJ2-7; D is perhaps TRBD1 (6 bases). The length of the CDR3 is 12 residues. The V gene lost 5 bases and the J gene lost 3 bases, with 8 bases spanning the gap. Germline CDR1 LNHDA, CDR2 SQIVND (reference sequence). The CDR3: CASSDRIYEQYF. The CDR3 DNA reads TGTGCCAGTAGTGACAGGATCTACGAGCAGTACTTC.

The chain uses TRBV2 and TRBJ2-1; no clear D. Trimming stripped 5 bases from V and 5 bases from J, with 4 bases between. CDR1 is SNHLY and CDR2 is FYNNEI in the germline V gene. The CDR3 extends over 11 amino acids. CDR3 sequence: CASSSDNEQFF. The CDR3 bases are TGTGCCAGCAGTTCGGACAATGAGCAGTTCTTC. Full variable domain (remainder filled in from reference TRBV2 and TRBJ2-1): EPEVTQTPSHQVTQMGQEVILRCVPISNHLYFYWYRQILGQKVEFLVSFYNNEISEKSEIFDDQFSVERPDGSNFTLKIRSTKLEDSAMYFCASSSDNEQFFGPGTRLTVL.

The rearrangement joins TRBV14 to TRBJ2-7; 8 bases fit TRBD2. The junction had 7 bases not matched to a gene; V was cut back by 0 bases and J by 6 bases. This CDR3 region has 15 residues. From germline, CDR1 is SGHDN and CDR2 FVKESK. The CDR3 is CASSQEPGRAVEQYF. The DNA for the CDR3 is TGTGCCAGCAGCCAAGAACCCGGGAGGGCTGTCGAGCAGTACTTC.

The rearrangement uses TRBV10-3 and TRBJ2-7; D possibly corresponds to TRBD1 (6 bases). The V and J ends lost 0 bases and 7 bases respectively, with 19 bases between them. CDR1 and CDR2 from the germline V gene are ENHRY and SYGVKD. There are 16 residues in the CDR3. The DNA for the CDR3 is TGTGCCATCAGTGAGTCGATAGGCAGGGGAAGAAAAGAGCAGTACTTC. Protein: CAISESIGRGRKEQYF.

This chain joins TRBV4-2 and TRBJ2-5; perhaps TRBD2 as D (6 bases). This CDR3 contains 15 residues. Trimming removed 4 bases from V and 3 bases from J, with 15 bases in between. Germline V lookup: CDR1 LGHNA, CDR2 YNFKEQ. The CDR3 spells CASSRTEGTEETQYF. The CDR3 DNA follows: TGTGCCAGCAGCCGCACCGAGGGGACTGAAGAGACCCAGTACTTC.

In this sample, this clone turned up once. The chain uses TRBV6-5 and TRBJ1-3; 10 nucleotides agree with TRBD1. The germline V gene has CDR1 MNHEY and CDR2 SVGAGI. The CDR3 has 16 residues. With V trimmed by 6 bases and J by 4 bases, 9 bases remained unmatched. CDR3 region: CASRYGQGGKGNTIYF. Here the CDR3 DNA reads TGTGCCAGCAGGTACGGACAGGGGGGAAAAGGAAACACCATATATTTT.

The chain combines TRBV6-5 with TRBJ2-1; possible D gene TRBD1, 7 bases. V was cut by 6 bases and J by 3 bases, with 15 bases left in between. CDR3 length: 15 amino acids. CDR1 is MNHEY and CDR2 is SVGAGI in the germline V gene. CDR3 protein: CASRRGDSVYNEQFF. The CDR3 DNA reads TGTGCCAGCAGGAGGGGGGACAGCGTCTACAATGAGCAGTTCTTC.